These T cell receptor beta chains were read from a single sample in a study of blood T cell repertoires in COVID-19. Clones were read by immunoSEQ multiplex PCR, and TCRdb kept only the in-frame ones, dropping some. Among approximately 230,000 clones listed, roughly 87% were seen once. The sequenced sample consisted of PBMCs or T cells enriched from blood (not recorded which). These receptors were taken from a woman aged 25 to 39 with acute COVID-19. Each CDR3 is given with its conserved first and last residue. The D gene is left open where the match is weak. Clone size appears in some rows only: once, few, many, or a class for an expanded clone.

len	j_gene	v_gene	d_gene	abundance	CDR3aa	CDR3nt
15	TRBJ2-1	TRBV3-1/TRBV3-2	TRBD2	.	CASSPRLAVDNEQFF	TGTGCCAGCAGCCCCCGACTAGCCGTAGACAATGAGCAGTTCTTC
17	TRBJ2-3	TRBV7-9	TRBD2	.	CASSLDGGRATTDTQYF	TGTGCCAGCAGCTTAGATGGCGGGAGGGCCACAACAGATACGCAGTATTTT
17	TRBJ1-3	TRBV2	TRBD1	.	CASSPGTAIYSGNTIYF	TGTGCCAGCAGCCCCGGGACAGCGATATACTCTGGAAACACCATATATTTT
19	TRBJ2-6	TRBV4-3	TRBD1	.	CASSQVDRGLTSGANVLTF	TGCGCCAGCAGCCAAGTCGACAGGGGGCTGACTTCTGGGGCCAACGTCCTGACTTTC
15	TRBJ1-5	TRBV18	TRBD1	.	CASSPTSDRGRPQHF	TGTGCCAGCTCACCAACGTCGGACAGGGGGAGGCCCCAGCATTTT
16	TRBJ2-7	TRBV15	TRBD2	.	CATSWLAGTPTYEQYF	TGTGCCACCAGCTGGCTAGCGGGAACACCCACCTACGAGCAGTACTTC
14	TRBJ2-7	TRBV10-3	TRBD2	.	CAITSRGGSYEQYF	TGTGCCATCACCTCTCGCGGGGGTTCCTACGAGCAGTACTTC
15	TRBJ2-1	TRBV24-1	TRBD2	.	CATSESREPHNEQFF	TGTGCCACCAGTGAGTCGCGGGAGCCCCACAATGAGCAGTTCTTC
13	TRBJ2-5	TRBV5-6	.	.	CASNEGSQETQYF	TGTGCCAGCAATGAGGGCAGTCAAGAGACCCAGTACTTC
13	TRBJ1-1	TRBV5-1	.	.	CASSFEEGSEAFF	TGCGCCAGCAGCTTTGAAGAGGGCTCTGAAGCTTTCTTT
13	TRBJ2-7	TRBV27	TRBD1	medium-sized	CASMQGASYEQYF	TGTGCCAGCATGCAGGGGGCATCCTACGAGCAGTACTTC
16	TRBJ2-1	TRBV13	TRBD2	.	CASSLTGGGDYNEQFF	TGTGCCAGCAGCTTAACAGGCGGGGGGGACTACAATGAGCAGTTCTTC
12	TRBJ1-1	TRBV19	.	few	CASSGEEQGAFF	TGTGCCAGTAGCGGGGAAGAACAGGGAGCTTTCTTT
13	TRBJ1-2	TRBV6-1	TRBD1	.	CASSDGTDYGYTF	TGTGCCAGCAGTGACGGGACAGATTATGGCTACACCTTC
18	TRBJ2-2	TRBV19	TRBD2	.	CASSSRGGSGINTGELFF	TGTGCCAGTAGTTCTAGGGGCGGTAGCGGGATCAACACCGGGGAGCTGTTTTTT
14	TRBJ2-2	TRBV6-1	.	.	CAAWAGWMDGELFF	TGTGCCGCGTGGGCGGGATGGATGGACGGGGAGCTGTTTTTT
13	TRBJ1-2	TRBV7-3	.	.	CASSLTANYGYTF	TGTGCCAGCAGCTTGACAGCAAACTATGGCTACACCTTC
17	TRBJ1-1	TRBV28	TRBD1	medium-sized	CASSQQTLDRPNTEAFF	TGTGCCAGCAGCCAACAGACCCTGGACAGGCCGAACACTGAAGCTTTCTTT
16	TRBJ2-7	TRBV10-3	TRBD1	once	CAISDRMAGGFHEQYF	TGTGCCATCAGTGATCGGATGGCAGGGGGTTTCCACGAGCAGTACTTC
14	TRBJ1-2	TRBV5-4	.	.	CASSLRGQNYGYTF	TGTGCCAGTAGCTTGCGTGGTCAGAACTATGGCTACACCTTC
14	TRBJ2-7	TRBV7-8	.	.	CASSRYDRTYEQYF	TGTGCCAGCAGCCGATACGACAGAACCTACGAGCAGTACTTC
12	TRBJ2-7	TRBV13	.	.	CASSLIGGEQYF	TGTGCCAGCAGCTTAATAGGGGGCGAGCAGTACTTC
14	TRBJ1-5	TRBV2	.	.	CASSGTTSNQPQHF	TGTGCCAGCAGTGGGACAACTAGCAATCAGCCCCAGCATTTT
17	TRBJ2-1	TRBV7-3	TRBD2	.	CASSLFGRGSSYNEQFF	TGTGCCAGCAGCTTATTCGGGCGGGGGAGCTCCTACAATGAGCAGTTCTTC
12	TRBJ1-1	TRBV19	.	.	CASSGSNTEAFF	TGTGCCAGTAGTGGCTCAAACACTGAAGCTTTCTTT
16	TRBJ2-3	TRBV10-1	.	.	CASSESRAGATDTQYF	TGCGCCAGCAGTGAGTCTAGGGCGGGGGCCACAGATACGCAGTATTTT
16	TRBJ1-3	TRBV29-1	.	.	CSVEAPGRSSGNTIYF	TGCAGCGTTGAAGCCCCAGGTCGGTCCTCTGGAAACACCATATATTTT
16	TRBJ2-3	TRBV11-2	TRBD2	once	CASSWLGLALTDTQYF	TGTGCCAGCAGCTGGCTAGGACTAGCACTCACAGATACGCAGTATTTT
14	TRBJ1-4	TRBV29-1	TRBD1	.	CSVGGTGLQEKLFF	TGCAGCGTTGGCGGGACAGGGTTGCAAGAAAAACTGTTTTTT
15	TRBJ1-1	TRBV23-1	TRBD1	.	CASSQTTGGRTEAFF	TGCGCCAGCAGTCAGACGACAGGGGGCCGCACTGAAGCTTTCTTT
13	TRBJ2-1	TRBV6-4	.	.	CASQSPVNNEQFF	TGTGCCAGTCAGTCCCCCGTCAACAATGAGCAGTTCTTC
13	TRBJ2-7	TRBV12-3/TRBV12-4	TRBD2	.	CASSLDGRREQYF	TGTGCCAGCAGTTTAGACGGGAGGAGAGAGCAGTACTTC
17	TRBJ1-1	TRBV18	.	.	CASSSNQAGFYDTEAFF	TGTGCCAGCTCATCAAACCAGGCAGGGTTTTACGACACTGAAGCTTTCTTT
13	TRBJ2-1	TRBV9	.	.	CASSVAGRVEQFF	TGTGCCAGCAGCGTAGCCGGCAGGGTTGAGCAGTTCTTC
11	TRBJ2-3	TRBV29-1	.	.	CSDRRSDTQYF	TGCAGCGACAGACGGTCCGATACGCAGTATTTT
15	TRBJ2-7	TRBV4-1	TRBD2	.	CASSQDPGRAYEQYF	TGCGCCAGCAGCCAAGATCCCGGGAGGGCCTACGAGCAGTACTTC
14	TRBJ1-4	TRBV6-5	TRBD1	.	CASGEAGGREKLFF	TGTGCCAGCGGCGAGGCAGGGGGACGTGAAAAACTGTTTTTT
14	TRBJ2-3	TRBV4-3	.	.	CASSPRSLTDTQYF	TGCGCCAGCAGCCCTAGGTCACTAACAGATACGCAGTATTTT